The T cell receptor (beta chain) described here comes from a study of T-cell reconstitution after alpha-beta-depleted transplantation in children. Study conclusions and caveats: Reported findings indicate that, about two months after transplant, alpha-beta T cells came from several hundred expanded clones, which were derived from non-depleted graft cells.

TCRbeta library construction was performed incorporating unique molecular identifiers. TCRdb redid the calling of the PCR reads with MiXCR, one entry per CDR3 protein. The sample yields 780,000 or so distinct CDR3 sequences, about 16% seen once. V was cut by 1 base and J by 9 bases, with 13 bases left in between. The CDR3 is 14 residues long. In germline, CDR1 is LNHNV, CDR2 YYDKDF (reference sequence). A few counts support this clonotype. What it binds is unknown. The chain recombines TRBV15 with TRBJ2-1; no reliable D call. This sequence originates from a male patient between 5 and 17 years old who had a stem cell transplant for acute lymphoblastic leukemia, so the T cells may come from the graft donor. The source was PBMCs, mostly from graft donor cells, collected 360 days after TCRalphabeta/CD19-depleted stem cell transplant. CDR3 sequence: CATSRVYGGSEQFF. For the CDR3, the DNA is TGTGCCACCAGCAGAGTATATGGCGGCAGTGAGCAGTTCTTC.